This T cell receptor beta chain is drawn from a study of T cells after yellow fever vaccination. CDR3 length: 15 residues. J lost 1 base, V lost 5 bases, and 6 bases had no gene match. Germline-derived CDR1 and CDR2 are SGHRS and YFSETQ. Each CDR3 protein gets one entry after TCRdb re-called the 5' RACE reads with MiXCR. The sample lists about 630,000 distinct CDR3 sequences, roughly an eighth seen once, with approximately 15% in the top ten. This sample comprised PBMCs, obtained on the day of the yellow fever booster vaccination. The clonotype was recovered from a man under 40 who received the YFV17D yellow fever vaccine. The chain uses TRBV5-1 and TRBJ1-1; 9 nucleotides align to TRBD1. CDR3: CASSTGQGSNTEAFF. The CDR3 DNA reads as TGCGCCAGCAGTACGGGACAGGGTTCGAACACTGAAGCTTTCTTT.